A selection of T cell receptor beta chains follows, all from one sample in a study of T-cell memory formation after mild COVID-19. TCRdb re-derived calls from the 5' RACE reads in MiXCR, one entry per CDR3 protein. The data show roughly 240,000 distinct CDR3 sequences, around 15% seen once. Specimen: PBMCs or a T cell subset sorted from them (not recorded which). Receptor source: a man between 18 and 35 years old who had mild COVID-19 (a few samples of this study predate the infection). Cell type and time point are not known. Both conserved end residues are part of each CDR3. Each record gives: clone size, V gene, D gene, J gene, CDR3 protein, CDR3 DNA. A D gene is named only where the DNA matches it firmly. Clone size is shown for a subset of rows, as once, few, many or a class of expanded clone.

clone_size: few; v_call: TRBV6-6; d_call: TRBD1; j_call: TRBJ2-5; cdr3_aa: CASSYWDREETQYF; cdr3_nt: TGTGCCAGCAGTTACTGGGACAGGGAAGAGACCCAGTACTTC
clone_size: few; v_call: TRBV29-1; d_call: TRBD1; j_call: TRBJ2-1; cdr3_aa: CSVARDRGLGGRNEQFF; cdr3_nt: TGCAGCGTTGCCCGGGACAGGGGGTTGGGTGGCCGCAATGAGCAGTTCTTC
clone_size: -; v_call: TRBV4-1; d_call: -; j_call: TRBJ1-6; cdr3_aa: CASSQDGSNSPLHF; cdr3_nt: TGCGCCAGCAGCCAAGACGGAAGTAATTCACCCCTCCACTTT
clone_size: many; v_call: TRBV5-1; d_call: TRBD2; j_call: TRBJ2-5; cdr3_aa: CASSLQTSVPGTQYF; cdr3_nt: TGCGCCAGCAGCCTACAGACTAGCGTCCCCGGGACCCAGTACTTC
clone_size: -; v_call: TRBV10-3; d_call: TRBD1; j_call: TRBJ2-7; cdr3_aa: CAISSGQGDREQYF; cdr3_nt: TGTGCCATCAGTAGCGGTCAGGGGGACCGCGAGCAGTACTTC
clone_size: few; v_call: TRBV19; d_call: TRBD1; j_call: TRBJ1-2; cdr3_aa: CASSTGGDYGYTF; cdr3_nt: TGTGCCAGTAGTACAGGGGGCGACTATGGCTACACCTTC
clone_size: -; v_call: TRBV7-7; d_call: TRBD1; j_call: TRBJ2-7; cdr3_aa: CASSSSGGEQYF; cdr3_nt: TGTGCCAGCAGCTCCTCAGGGGGCGAGCAGTACTTC
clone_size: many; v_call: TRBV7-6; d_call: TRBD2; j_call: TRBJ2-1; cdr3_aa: CASSLGSSGTYNEQFF; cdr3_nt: TGTGCCAGCAGCTTGGGTTCTAGCGGAACCTACAATGAGCAGTTCTTC
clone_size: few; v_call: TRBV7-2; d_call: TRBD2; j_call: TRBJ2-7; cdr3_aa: CASSLKAGTYEQYF; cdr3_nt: TGTGCCAGCAGCCTTAAAGCGGGAACCTACGAGCAGTACTTC
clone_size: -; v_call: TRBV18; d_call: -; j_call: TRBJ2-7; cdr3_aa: CASSPPGRVGDEQYF; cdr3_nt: TGTGCCAGCTCACCACCCGGCAGGGTCGGGGACGAGCAGTACTTC
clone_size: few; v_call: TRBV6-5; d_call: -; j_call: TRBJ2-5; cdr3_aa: CASSYSWGEKTQYF; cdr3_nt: TGTGCCAGCAGTTACTCATGGGGCGAAAAGACCCAGTACTTC
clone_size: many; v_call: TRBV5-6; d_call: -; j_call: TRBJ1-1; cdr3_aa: CASSLRARGTEAFF; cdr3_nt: TGTGCCAGCAGCTTAAGGGCCAGGGGAACTGAAGCTTTCTTT